These 10 T cell receptor beta chains were sequenced from one sample in a study of CD8 T cells in Susac syndrome. With random hexamers, reverse transcription was performed on about 0.45 to 1 ug of RNA. TCRdb reprocessed the immunoSEQ multiplex PCR reads via MiXCR and lists one record per CDR3 protein. The sample lists 110,000 or so distinct CDR3 sequences; under 95% were seen once. The sample taken for sequencing was CD8+ T cells from PBMCs. The source is a human donor in good health.

The CDR3 coding sequence is TGTGCCAGCAGCTTTGGACTAGCTTCCTCCTACAATGAGCAGTTCTTC. It translates to CASSFGLASSYNEQFF. The chain is built from TRBV7-2 and TRBJ2-1, with TRBD2 matching 8 bases. Unmatched junction bases numbered 4, after V lost 3 bases and J lost 0 bases. This CDR3 contains 16 residues. Germline CDR1 reads SGHTA; CDR2 reads FQGNSA.

This sequence joins TRBV7-2 and TRBJ1-4; D perhaps matches TRBD1 (5 bases). Germline loops: CDR1 SGHTA, CDR2 FQGNSA. V dropped 5 bases and J dropped 3 bases, with 13 bases sitting between them. This CDR3 is built from 15 residues. CDR3 loop: CASSPSWGSNEKLFF. DNA of the CDR3: TGTGCCAGCAGCCCTTCATGGGGCTCTAATGAAAAACTGTTTTTT. The variable domain in full, completed from reference TRBV7-2 and TRBJ1-4, reads GAGVSQSPSNKVTEKGKDVELRCDPISGHTALYWYRQSLGQGLEFLIYFQGNSAPDKSGLPSDRFSAERTGGSVSTLTIQRTQQEDSAVYLCASSPSWGSNEKLFFGSGTQLSVL.

CDR3 sequence (DNA): TGTGCCAGCACCCAGACAGGAAACACCGGGGAGCTGTTTTTT. Protein product: CASTQTGNTGELFF. V and J are TRBV6-5 and TRBJ2-2; possibly TRBD1 for D (6 bases). Trimming pared 7 bases from V and 2 bases from J, leaving 11 bases between. CDR1 and CDR2 (germline): MNHEY, SVGAGI. The CDR3 is 14 amino acids.

This clonotype has just one count. The genes are TRBV2 and TRBJ1-3; D perhaps matches TRBD1 (5 bases). The CDR3 is made up of 13 amino acids. Trimming removed 7 bases from V and 8 bases from J, with 15 bases in between. The germline V gene has CDR1 SNHLY and CDR2 FYNNEI. The chain's CDR3 is CASNGAAADTIYF. CDR3 nucleotide sequence: TGTGCCAGCAACGGGGCGGCCGCCGACACCATATATTTT.

The chain has TRBV5-1 and TRBJ2-2; TRBD1 might be the D (6 bases). Trimming stripped 0 bases from V and 6 bases from J, with 9 bases between. Germline assignment: CDR1 SGHRS and CDR2 YFSETQ. The CDR3 runs 14 residues. CDR3 loop: CASSLGNRAGELFF. In nucleotides, the CDR3 is TGCGCCAGCAGCTTGGGGAACAGGGCCGGGGAGCTGTTTTTT. The full variable domain, in which reference TRBV5-1 and TRBJ2-2 provide the parts outside the CDR3, is KAGVTQTPRYLIKTRGQQVTLSCSPISGHRSVSWYQQTPGQGLQFLFEYFSETQRNKGNFPGRFSGRQFSNSRSEMNVSTLELGDSALYLCASSLGNRAGELFFGEGSRLTVL.

This sequence joins TRBV6-5 and TRBJ1-1; D might be TRBD1 (6 bases). This CDR3 spans 15 amino acids. Between the trimmed V and J ends, which lost 7 bases and 1 base, there was a span of 16 bases. CDR1 and CDR2 from the germline V gene are MNHEY and SVGAGI. CDR3 protein: CASIQGIEPNTEAFF. For the CDR3, the DNA is TGTGCCAGCATCCAGGGGATCGAACCGAACACTGAAGCTTTCTTT.

V is TRBV20-1 and J is TRBJ2-1; 8 positions match TRBD1. J gave up 4 bases and V 3 bases, and 8 bases lay outside the gene matches. The germline gives CDR1 DFQATT, CDR2 SNEGSKA (reference sequence). The CDR3 runs 15 residues. Written as DNA, the CDR3 is TGCAGTGCTAGGCCACAGGGGGGCGAATACAATGAGCAGTTCTTC. Translation gives CSARPQGGEYNEQFF.

V gene TRBV19 combines with J gene TRBJ2-7, with D perhaps being TRBD1 or TRBD2 (5 bases each). Trimming removed 3 bases from V and 8 bases from J, with 11 bases in between. The CDR3 is 12 residues long. The germline gives CDR1 LNHDA, CDR2 SQIVND (reference sequence). In nucleotides, the CDR3 is TGTGCCAGTAGTATTGAGGGGTCTAAGCAGTACTTC. Encoded protein: CASSIEGSKQYF.

The V call is TRBV7-8, the J call TRBJ1-2; TRBD1 aligns across 10 bases. V gave up 5 bases and J gave up 3 bases; unmatched junction bases: 3. CDR3 size: 14 residues. The germline V gene has CDR1 SGHVS and CDR2 FQNEAQ. The CDR3 loop is CASSRDRGDYGYTF. In nucleotides, the CDR3 is TGTGCCAGCAGCCGGGACAGGGGCGACTATGGCTACACCTTC. Looking up the rest from reference TRBV7-8 and TRBJ1-2 gives the full variable domain: GAGVSQSPRYKVAKRGQDVALRCDPISGHVSLFWYQQALGQGPEFLTYFQNEAQLDKSGLPSDRFFAERPEGSVSTLKIQRTQQEDSAVYLCASSRDRGDYGYTFGSGTRLTVV.

The V call is TRBV7-3, the J call TRBJ2-5; D not certain. Germline assignment: CDR1 SGHTA and CDR2 FQGTGA. Between the trimmed V and J ends, which lost 2 bases and 2 bases, there was a span of 9 bases. The CDR3 length is 14 residues. This CDR3 is CASSLYGKQETQYF. The CDR3 DNA reads as TGTGCCAGCAGCTTATATGGGAAACAAGAGACCCAGTACTTC.